The following is a T cell receptor (beta chain) sequence with its context. What it recognizes is unknown. The sample is drawn from a study of cytomegalovirus exposure and HLA in healthy donors. Study results and limitations: Later analysis identified 16,000 or so TCR beta sequences associated with HLA alleles, using a false discovery rate threshold of 0.05. TCR beta V- and J-gene trimming was later associated with a missense DCLRE1C variant.

A multiplex PCR was run with 60 Vbeta primers and 13 Jbeta primers. Data came from immunoSEQ multiplex PCR; TCRdb stores just in-frame clones and leaves some out. The sample yields around 210,000 clones, roughly 78% seen once. V lost 4 bases, J lost 0 bases, and 10 bases lay in between. Looked up from germline, CDR1 is LNHDA and CDR2 is SQIVND (reference sequence). The CDR3 contains 14 residues. This sequence joins TRBV19 and TRBJ2-7; no definite D call. This TCR came from a boy younger than 18 in good health and CMV-seronegative. Sequenced input: PBMCs. The CDR3 bases are TGTGCCAGTAGTAAGATGGCGGCCTCCTACGAGCAGTACTTC. It is translated as CASSKMAASYEQYF.